This T cell receptor (beta chain) came from a study of T cells after yellow fever vaccination. For the study at large: Researchers used SMART-Seq v4 Ultra Low Input to prepare fractions that had low cell numbers. Overall study results and limits: A minor fraction of clonotypes spanned both CD4 and CD8 compartments.

5'RACE template switching added a universal primer site and UMIs to TCR cDNA. TCRdb passed the 5' RACE reads through MiXCR, listing each CDR3 protein once. Among 610,000 or so distinct CDR3 sequences, roughly an eighth were seen once, and the ten largest hold just under 15%. This CDR3 is 15 amino acids long. Trimming removed 0 bases from V and 10 bases from J, with 13 bases in between. Germline-derived CDR1 and CDR2 are LGHNA and YNFKEQ. A word on this clonotype: Antigen: not known.

This sequence joins TRBV4-2 and TRBJ1-6; D remains ambiguous. Sequencing was performed on PBMCs, taken on the day of the yellow fever booster vaccination. This TCR was sampled from a man aged 30 to 39 who received the YFV17D yellow fever vaccine. CDR3 DNA: TGTGCCAGCAGCCAAGAGTTGCGGGTATGGTCACCCCTCCACTTT. Amino acids: CASSQELRVWSPLHF.